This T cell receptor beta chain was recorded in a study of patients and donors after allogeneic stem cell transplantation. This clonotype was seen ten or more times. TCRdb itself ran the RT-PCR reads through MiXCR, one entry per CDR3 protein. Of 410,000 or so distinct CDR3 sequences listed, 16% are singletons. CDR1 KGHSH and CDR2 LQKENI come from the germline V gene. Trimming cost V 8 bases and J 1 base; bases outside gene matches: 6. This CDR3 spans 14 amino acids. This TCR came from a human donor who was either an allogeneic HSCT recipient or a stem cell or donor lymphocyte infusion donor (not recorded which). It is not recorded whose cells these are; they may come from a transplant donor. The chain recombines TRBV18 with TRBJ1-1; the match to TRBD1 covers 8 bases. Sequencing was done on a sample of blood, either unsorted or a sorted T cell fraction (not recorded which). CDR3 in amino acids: CASSPGQGNTEAFF. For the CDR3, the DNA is TGTGCCAGCAGCCCCGGACAGGGGAACACTGAAGCTTTCTTT.